Listed here is a single T cell receptor beta chain. Antigen: not known. The data derive from a study of persistence of HIV-infected CD4 T cells. Study context: Suppressive ART had lasted a median of about eight years. Study-level points and caveats: Antigen-responding cells were enriched for degenerate expanded CDR3beta sequences.

This was the immunoSEQ version 4 assay in survey mode. Libraries were prepared by immunoSEQ multiplex PCR; TCRdb keeps only in-frame clonotypes and omits some of them. The profile covers about 40,000 clones, with over 75% appearing a single time and around 5.4% taken by the ten largest. CDR1 is SNHLY, CDR2 FYNNEI, per germline. V gave up 4 bases and J gave up 2 bases, with 10 bases separating them. The CDR3 spans 14 residues. Overlapping HIV-1 Gag 15-mer peptides at about 1 ug per peptide per mL were used. CD40L/CD69 double-negative CD45RO-high memory CD4+ T cells were collected. Plasma HIV-1 RNA stayed below 50 copies/mL for at least 4 years. Before stimulation, PBMCs underwent CD8+ T cell depletion.

The sequence was collected from an adult with HIV. The donor label of this sample is uncertain. The J gene is TRBJ2-3, the V gene TRBV2, with no clear D. Material: cultured CD4+ T cells from PBMCs, obtained from a patient who received antiretroviral therapy. The CDR3 bases are TGTGCCAGCAGTGGTTTTGCAGCCACAGATACGCAGTATTTT. Amino acid sequence: CASSGFAATDTQYF.